This TCR beta chain was identified during a study of identical twins. Germline V gene sequence: CDR1 MNHNS, CDR2 SASEGT. Trimming took 5 bases from V and 2 from J, leaving 19 bases between them. The CDR3 loop spans 16 amino acids. Study-level points and caveats: For cord blood, abundant beta clonotypes had fewer insertions, unlike memory repertoires, which showed none. Low generation probability was overrepresented in out-of-frame alpha sequences shared by twins. Twins shared beta out-of-frame sequences in excess, but this excess was weaker.

Comment on this clonotype: Its antigen is as yet unknown.

TCRdb passed the 5' RACE reads through MiXCR, listing each CDR3 protein once. The sample carries about 570,000 distinct CDR3 sequences, 7.5% to 10% recorded once. The same specimen was also included in a second study, on yellow fever vaccine responses in identical twins.

This receptor was identified in a woman between 18 and 29 years old in good health. The sample was PBMCs. The genes are TRBV6-1 and TRBJ2-7, with TRBD1 as a possible D gene (5 bases). The CDR3 protein is CASSQGTLGNTYEQYF. The CDR3 region has the DNA TGTGCCAGCAGTCAGGGTACGTTGGGTAACACCTACGAGCAGTACTTC.